One and the same sample provided the 27 T cell receptor beta chains below, sequenced in a study of blood T cell repertoires in COVID-19. This table comes from immunoSEQ multiplex PCR, and its TCRdb copy is limited to in-frame clones, with some not included. The sample carries roughly 260,000 clones, more than 70% recorded once. The sample comprised peripheral blood. The receptor set was obtained from a young woman with acute or convalescent COVID-19.

The J gene is TRBJ1-5, the V gene TRBV25-1; 8 nucleotides agree with TRBD1. Trimming cost V 9 bases and J 3 bases; bases outside gene matches: 7. The germline CDR1 and CDR2 sequences are MGHDK and SYGVNS. This CDR3 is built from 14 residues. As DNA, the CDR3 is TGTGCCAGTACAGGGGGAGGCAACAATCAGCCCCAGCATTTT. This gives the protein CASTGGGNNQPQHF.

The chain joins TRBV9 to TRBJ2-1; 9 bases align to TRBD2. The CDR3 contains 17 residues. Germline-derived CDR1 and CDR2 are SGDLS and YYNGEE. V dropped 0 bases and J dropped 6; count of bases not matched to a gene: 10. This chain's CDR3 is CASSVVGREGLGNEQFF. The CDR3 DNA is TGTGCCAGCAGCGTAGTGGGGCGGGAGGGCCTGGGCAATGAGCAGTTCTTC.

The CDR3: CATSRVRLGGGYGYTF. CDR3 DNA: TGTGCCACCAGCAGAGTACGGTTAGGGGGCGGGTATGGCTACACCTTC. The chain combines TRBV15 with TRBJ1-2, with 7 bases identical to TRBD1. The V gene end was trimmed by 1 base and the J gene end by 5 bases; junction bases not matched to a gene: 10. CDR3 length: 16 residues. CDR1 LNHNV and CDR2 YYDKDF come from the germline V gene (reference sequence).

J is TRBJ1-2 and V is TRBV5-4; 9 bases map to TRBD1. Germline-derived CDR1 and CDR2 are SGHNT and YYREEE (reference sequence). The CDR3 has 15 residues. The junction had 9 bases not matched to a gene; V was cut back by 4 bases and J by 5 bases. The DNA of the CDR3 is TGTGCCAGCAGCCTTTGGGACAGGGAATCATATGGCTACACCTTC. It encodes CASSLWDRESYGYTF.

This rearrangement joins TRBV10-3 to TRBJ2-2; D not certain. The CDR3 spans 15 residues. V gave up 4 bases and J gave up 6 bases, with 15 bases separating them. The germline V gene has CDR1 ENHRY and CDR2 SYGVKD. CDR3 residues: CAISGIKRSAGELFF. The CDR3 nucleotides read TGTGCCATCAGTGGCATCAAGAGGTCGGCCGGGGAGCTGTTTTTT.

This rearrangement joins TRBV19 to TRBJ1-1; 8 bases map to TRBD1. The germline CDR1 and CDR2 sequences are LNHDA and SQIVND (reference sequence). The CDR3 contains 16 residues. The ends lost 8 bases at V and 4 bases at J; junction bases unmatched: 15. The CDR3 nucleotides are TGTGCCAGTCGGGTGGGTCACAGGGGGTCGGGCACTGAAGCTTTCTTT. As protein: CASRVGHRGSGTEAFF. Supplemented by reference TRBV19 and TRBJ1-1, the full variable domain reads DGGITQSPKYLFRKEGQNVTLSCEQNLNHDAMYWYRQDPGQGLRLIYYSQIVNDFQKGDIAEGYSVSREKKESFPLTVTSAQKNPTAFYLCASRVGHRGSGTEAFFGQGTRLTVV.

The sample holds one count of this clone. CDR3 nucleotides: TGTGCCAGCAGCCAAGGTGGGATTAGCGGTAGCACAGATACGCAGTATTTT. Translation: CASSQGGISGSTDTQYF. The chain joins TRBV4-2 to TRBJ2-3, with D perhaps TRBD2 (6 bases). CDR1 and CDR2 from the germline V gene are LGHNA and YNFKEQ. The CDR3 length is 17 residues. V was pared by 1 base and J by 0 bases, with 14 bases between.

J is TRBJ1-2 and V is TRBV4-1; 7 bases are shared with TRBD1. V lost 0 bases to trimming and J lost 6 bases; unmatched junction nucleotides: 7. Germline V gene data show CDR1 as MGHRA and CDR2 as YSYEKL. The CDR3 contains 15 residues. The CDR3 DNA reads TGCGCCAGCAGCCAAGAGGTGGTCAGGGGGAATGGCTACACCTTC. This translates into CASSQEVVRGNGYTF.

As DNA, the CDR3 is TGTGCCTGGATCAGAGACAGGGGAGAGGATGGCTACACCTTC. It is translated as CAWIRDRGEDGYTF. This chain links TRBV30 with TRBJ1-2, with 8 bases aligning to TRBD1. The V gene's germline CDR1 is GTSNPN and CDR2 SVGIG (reference sequence). V was pared by 4 bases and J by 6 bases, with 10 bases of the junction left unmatched. This CDR3 contains 14 residues.

The chain carries TRBV2 and TRBJ2-6; 7 nucleotides agree with TRBD2. This CDR3 has 15 amino acids. Per germline, CDR1 SNHLY and CDR2 FYNNEI. Unmatched junction bases numbered 3, after V lost 3 bases and J lost 4 bases. CDR3 loop: CASSDRGEGANVLTF. The DNA of the CDR3 is TGTGCCAGCAGTGATCGGGGGGAAGGGGCCAACGTCCTGACTTTC.

This clone was seen a few times. The genes are TRBV19 and TRBJ2-7; TRBD1 might be the D (6 bases). Germline V gene sequence: CDR1 LNHDA, CDR2 SQIVND (reference sequence). This CDR3 has 15 residues. The V and J ends lost 1 base and 1 base respectively, with 11 bases between them. CDR3 nucleotide sequence: TGTGCCAGTAGTATAGTCGGGGACACTTCCTACGAGCAGTACTTC. Protein sequence: CASSIVGDTSYEQYF. The complete variable domain, with remaining parts taken from reference TRBV19 and TRBJ2-7, reads DGGITQSPKYLFRKEGQNVTLSCEQNLNHDAMYWYRQDPGQGLRLIYYSQIVNDFQKGDIAEGYSVSREKKESFPLTVTSAQKNPTAFYLCASSIVGDTSYEQYFGPGTRLTVT.

The chain uses TRBV5-1 and TRBJ2-2; 11 nucleotides line up with TRBD2. After removal of 5 bases from V and 5 bases from J, the junction contained 2 bases not matched to a gene. There are 14 residues in the CDR3. In germline, CDR1 is SGHRS, CDR2 YFSETQ. The CDR3 spells CASRTSGSTGELFF. CDR3 coding DNA: TGCGCCAGCAGAACTAGCGGGAGTACCGGGGAGCTGTTTTTT.

The chain joins TRBV30 to TRBJ1-3, with TRBD1 identical over 7 bases. There are 16 residues in the CDR3. Trimming took 2 bases from V and 0 from J; bases not matched to a gene: 7. Germline V lookup: CDR1 GTSNPN, CDR2 SVGIG (reference sequence). Here the CDR3 reads CAWSMGQFFSGNTIYF. The CDR3 DNA reads TGTGCCTGGAGTATGGGACAGTTTTTCTCTGGAAACACCATATATTTT.

This clone was picked up one time. The genes are TRBV7-3 and TRBJ2-2, with TRBD2 as a possible D gene (5 bases). This CDR3 region has 15 residues. Germline CDR1 SGHTA, CDR2 FQGTGA. The germline V and J ends were trimmed by 5 bases and 9 bases, with 19 bases remaining between them. DNA for the CDR3: TGTGCCAGCAGCCCCCGGGGTAGCGCGGGCCGGGAGCTGTTTTTT. Residues: CASSPRGSAGRELFF.

The chain employs TRBV5-1 and TRBJ2-7; D may be TRBD2 (6 bases). Germline CDR1 reads SGHRS; CDR2 reads YFSETQ. CDR3 length: 13 residues. V lost 5 bases to trimming and J lost 3 bases, with 12 bases between them. The CDR3 region has the DNA TGCGCCAGCAGGGGCGGGATAGGCTACGAGCAGTACTTC. It yields the protein CASRGGIGYEQYF.

The J gene is TRBJ1-1, the V gene TRBV5-1; no firm D call. Between the trimmed V and J ends, which lost 0 bases and 3 bases, there was a span of 9 bases. CDR3 length: 14 residues. CDR1 and CDR2 (germline): SGHRS, YFSETQ. The CDR3 region is CASSLARVDTEAFF. CDR3 in DNA: TGCGCCAGCAGCTTGGCGAGAGTGGACACTGAAGCTTTCTTT.

V and J are TRBV6-4 and TRBJ2-7; D remains ambiguous. V was pared by 5 bases and J by 7 bases, with 9 bases between. The CDR3 has 11 amino acids. The germline gives CDR1 MRHNA, CDR2 SNTAGT. This chain's CDR3 is CASSSLKEQYF. In nucleotides, the CDR3 is TGTGCCAGCAGTAGCCTTAAGGAGCAGTACTTC.

This rearrangement joins TRBV20-1 to TRBJ2-3, with TRBD2 matching over 10 bases. The CDR3 is 16 residues long. Trimming removed 3 bases from V and 3 bases from J; junction bases left unmatched: 9. CDR1 is DFQATT and CDR2 is SNEGSKA in the germline V gene (reference sequence). As DNA, the CDR3 is TGCAGTGCTAGTCGCCCTGGACTAGCGGATACAGATACGCAGTATTTT. This sequence encodes CSASRPGLADTDTQYF.

The chain recombines TRBV19 with TRBJ1-5, with D uncertain. Germline-derived CDR1 and CDR2 are LNHDA and SQIVND (reference sequence). The CDR3 runs to 14 residues. V was shortened by 3 bases and J by 6 bases, with 12 bases between the two germline ends. In nucleotides, the CDR3 is TGTGCCAGTAGTATTAGAGGGTTTGGTCAGCCCCAGCATTTT. The encoded protein is CASSIRGFGQPQHF.

This rearrangement joins TRBV5-1 to TRBJ2-7, with D maybe TRBD2 (7 bases). V dropped 4 bases and J dropped 2 bases, with 13 bases sitting between them. CDR3 length: 14 residues. Germline V lookup: CDR1 SGHRS, CDR2 YFSETQ. In nucleotides, the CDR3 is TGCGCCAGCAGCGTGAGCGGGACAACCTACGAGCAGTACTTC. It yields the protein CASSVSGTTYEQYF.

This clone was counted between two and nine times. The J gene is TRBJ1-3, the V gene TRBV3-1 (or the pseudogene TRBV3-2); 7 bases line up with TRBD1. V trimming: 4 bases; J trimming: 0 bases; junction bases outside the gene matches: 9. The CDR3 totals 17 residues. Looked up from germline, CDR1 is LGHDT and CDR2 is YNNKEL (reference sequence). In DNA form, the CDR3 reads TGTGCCAGCAGCCCACGAGGGGGCCTTAACTCTGGAAACACCATATATTTT. This codes for CASSPRGGLNSGNTIYF.

The chain couples TRBV6-6 to TRBJ2-3; TRBD1 aligns across 9 bases. V lost 5 bases and J lost 0; bases outside the gene matches: 15. The CDR3 consists of 19 residues. Germline CDR1 and CDR2: MNHNY and SVGAGI (reference sequence). The CDR3 sequence is CASSPPRQGVTSSTDTQYF. In nucleotides, the CDR3 is TGTGCCAGCAGTCCCCCGCGACAGGGGGTTACCTCTAGCACAGATACGCAGTATTTT.

The rearrangement uses TRBV7-8 and TRBJ1-1; the D gene is possibly TRBD1 (5 bases). Germline CDR1 and CDR2: SGHVS and FQNEAQ. With 2 bases removed from V and 10 bases from J, the gap between germline ends came to 11 bases. This CDR3 region has 12 residues. CDR3 bases: TGTGCCAGCAGCTTAATACAGGAGTTAGCTTTCTTT. It translates to CASSLIQELAFF.

V usage is TRBV25-1 and J usage is TRBJ1-2, with TRBD1 matching 9 bases. CDR1 is MGHDK, CDR2 SYGVNS, per germline. V was clipped by 1 base and J by 7 bases; unmatched bases: 16. This CDR3 spans 18 amino acids. CDR3 bases: TGTGCCAGCAGTGAATTTTTCTATTCCGGGACAGGGCTCTCTGGCTACACCTTC. Its translation: CASSEFFYSGTGLSGYTF.

As DNA, the CDR3 is TGTGCCAGCAGTTCAGCGGGAGGGAGAACAGATACGCAGTATTTT. The encoded protein is CASSSAGGRTDTQYF. The chain combines TRBV28 with TRBJ2-3; TRBD2 aligns across 10 bases. Germline V gene lookup returns CDR1 MDHEN and CDR2 SYDVKM. The junction had 4 bases not matched to a gene; V was cut back by 4 bases and J by 3 bases. The CDR3 extends over 15 amino acids.

Only a few counts were recorded for this clone. The chain recombines TRBV12-5 with TRBJ2-3; TRBD1 matches 9 bases. The CDR3 spans 15 residues. The trim removed 3 bases at V and 4 bases at J, leaving 5 bases unmatched. CDR1 and CDR2 (germline): LGHNT, FRNRAP. The CDR3 sequence is CASGFGTGIADTQYF. CDR3 nucleotide sequence: TGTGCTAGTGGTTTTGGGACAGGGATCGCAGATACGCAGTATTTT.

The chain joins TRBV28 to TRBJ1-1, with D perhaps matching TRBD1 (5 bases). The CDR3 has 11 residues. Germline-derived CDR1 and CDR2 are MDHEN and SYDVKM. The germline V and J ends were trimmed by 3 bases and 13 bases, with 12 bases remaining between them. The CDR3 loop is CASSFRRQGFF. In DNA form, the CDR3 reads TGTGCCAGCAGTTTTAGACGCCAGGGTTTCTTT.